This T cell receptor (beta chain) is from a study of blood T cell repertoires in COVID-19. Study-wide background: The origin of the acute and convalescent COVID-19 samples was the United States, Italy and Spain. Sources were T cells, B-cell-depleted T cells, or PBMCs; the material itself was cDNA or gDNA.

V lost 4 bases to trimming and J lost 0 bases, with 14 bases between them. The CDR3 has 16 amino acids. Germline CDR1 is SGDLS and CDR2 is YYNGEE. This clone showed up just a few times. Patients at the Seattle site were enrolled during active infection and followed longitudinally. Authors' data handling: Reference gene primers were amplified, and this amplification served to estimate nucleated cell counts. The assay was immunoSEQ multiplex PCR, and TCRdb's table has in-frame clones only and misses some. For V, J and clone size, that table is used; D and trimming come from the DNA. The repertoire has under 300,000 clones, around 90% of them found once; the top ten carry under 2.5%.

The material sequenced was peripheral blood. This clonotype was sampled from a woman aged 55-70 years with COVID-19, enrolled during active disease. The J gene is TRBJ1-5, the V gene TRBV9; possible D gene TRBD1, 6 bases. The chain's CDR3 is CASSLRTEYSNQPQHF. The CDR3 DNA sequence: TGTGCCAGCAGCCTCCGGACAGAATATAGCAATCAGCCCCAGCATTTT.